The 8 T cell receptor beta chains below all came from one sample that was sequenced in a study of blood T cell repertoires in COVID-19. Profiling relied on immunoSEQ multiplex PCR, and the TCRdb table lists in-frame clones only, not all of them. The sample has 120,000 to 150,000 clones, roughly 79% seen once. Input material: peripheral blood. The receptors derive from a human donor with acute or convalescent COVID-19. The donor label of this sample is uncertain.

The gene calls are TRBV6-1 and TRBJ2-2, with D perhaps TRBD2 (5 bases). The CDR3 covers 16 residues. The V end lost 1 base, the J end lost 6 bases, and 15 bases lay between the germline ends. From germline, CDR1 is MNHNS and CDR2 SASEGT. CDR3 region: CASSEERKLGAGELFF. CDR3 sequence (DNA): TGTGCCAGCAGTGAAGAGCGGAAGTTAGGCGCCGGGGAGCTGTTTTTT.

The chain employs TRBV5-5 and TRBJ2-1; D remains unclear. The CDR3 length is 13 residues. The germline CDR1 and CDR2 sequences are SGHKS and YYEKEE (reference sequence). With 1 base removed from V and 6 bases from J, the gap between germline ends came to 8 bases. The CDR3 is CASSLQAPNEQFF. The DNA of the CDR3 is TGTGCCAGCAGCTTGCAAGCTCCCAATGAGCAGTTCTTC.

The gene calls are TRBV7-6 and TRBJ1-4; 10 bases are a match to TRBD1. Trimming took 5 bases from V and 1 from J; bases not matched to a gene: 16. CDR1 is SGHVS, CDR2 FNYEAQ, per germline. The length of the CDR3 is 20 residues. CDR3 loop: CASSPVIGDRGGRTNEKLFF. The DNA for the CDR3 is TGTGCCAGCAGCCCCGTGATCGGGGACAGGGGAGGGCGAACTAATGAAAAACTGTTTTTT.

The chain carries TRBV4-1 and TRBJ2-7; TRBD2 agrees at 7 bases. V shed 4 bases and J 3 bases; nucleotides not matched to a gene: 6. The CDR3 is 14 amino acids. The germline V gene has CDR1 MGHRA and CDR2 YSYEKL. This CDR3 reads CASSPGRDFYEQYV. The CDR3 bases are TGCGCCAGCAGCCCTGGGAGGGACTTCTACGAGCAGTACGTC.

J is TRBJ1-2 and V is TRBV19; tentative D call: TRBD1 (5 bases). Germline V gives CDR1 LNHDA, CDR2 SQIVND (reference sequence). The germline V and J ends were trimmed by 6 bases and 4 bases, with 12 bases remaining between them. CDR3 length: 13 residues. CDR3 amino acids: CASSSDSLYGYTF. The CDR3 DNA is TGTGCCAGTAGCTCCGACAGTCTCTATGGCTACACCTTC.

This chain joins TRBV9 and TRBJ1-3; TRBD1 might be the D (5 bases). The CDR3 is made up of 18 amino acids. Trimming took 0 bases from V and 2 from J, leaving 18 bases between them. Germline V lookup: CDR1 SGDLS, CDR2 YYNGEE. CDR3 amino acids: CASSVVDSSSSPGNTIYF. DNA for the CDR3: TGTGCCAGCAGCGTAGTCGACAGCTCCTCATCTCCTGGAAACACCATATATTTT.

J is TRBJ2-7 and V is TRBV5-5; TRBD2 matches 7 bases. The CDR3 consists of 15 residues. In germline, CDR1 is SGHKS, CDR2 YYEKEE (reference sequence). V gave up 1 base and J gave up 0 bases; unmatched junction bases: 4. The CDR3 region is CASSLRGGDSYEQYV. CDR3 in DNA: TGTGCCAGCAGCTTGAGGGGAGGGGACTCCTACGAGCAGTACGTC.

With respect to this clone: The same CDR3 arises from other DNA sequences in this sample as well. The chain is built from TRBV2 and TRBJ1-1; the D gene is possibly TRBD1 (5 bases). This CDR3 has 13 amino acids. Per germline, CDR1 SNHLY and CDR2 FYNNEI. The V and J ends lost 4 bases and 2 bases respectively, with 8 bases between them. The CDR3 spells CASSVDSNTEAFF. In DNA, the CDR3 is TGTGCCAGCAGTGTCGACAGTAACACTGAAGCTTTCTTT.